This T cell receptor beta chain was obtained from a study of T-cell reconstitution after alpha-beta-depleted transplantation in children. During its preparation, the TCRbeta library received unique molecular identifiers. One entry per CDR3 protein, called by TCRdb with MiXCR from the PCR reads. The sample contains roughly 400,000 distinct CDR3 sequences, around two fifths of which appear only once. This clonotype appeared many times. Its specificity is unknown. This CDR3 is 14 amino acids long. V was shortened by 1 base and J by 7 bases, with 10 bases between the two germline ends. Study findings and constraints: The origin of alpha-beta T cells about two months after transplant was reportedly several hundred expanded graft clones.

Material: PBMCs, obtained before TCRalphabeta/CD19-depleted stem cell transplant. The receptor's source is a girl between 2 and 10 years old with aplastic anemia, due to receive a stem cell transplant. This sequence joins TRBV12-3 or TRBV12-4 and TRBJ1-4; D gene uncertain. This CDR3 reads CASSLGRRVEKLFF. CDR3 bases: TGTGCCAGCAGTTTAGGGAGGCGGGTTGAAAAACTGTTTTTT.